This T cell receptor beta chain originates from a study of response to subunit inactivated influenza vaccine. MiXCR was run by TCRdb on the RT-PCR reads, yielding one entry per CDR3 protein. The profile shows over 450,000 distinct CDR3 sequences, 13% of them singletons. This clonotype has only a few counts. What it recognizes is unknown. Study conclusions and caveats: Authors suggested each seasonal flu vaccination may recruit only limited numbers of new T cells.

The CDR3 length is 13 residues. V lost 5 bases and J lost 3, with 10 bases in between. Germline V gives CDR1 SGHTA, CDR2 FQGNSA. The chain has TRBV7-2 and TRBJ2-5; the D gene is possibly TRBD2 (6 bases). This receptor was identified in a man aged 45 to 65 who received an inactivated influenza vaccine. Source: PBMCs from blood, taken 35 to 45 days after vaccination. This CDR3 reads CASSVGTEETQYF. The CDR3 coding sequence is TGTGCCAGCAGCGTTGGGACTGAAGAGACCCAGTACTTC.